The text below deals with one T cell receptor beta chain. Its antigen is still unknown. This CDR3 region has 17 residues. Germline values: CDR1 SNHLY, CDR2 FYNNEI. V was clipped by 3 bases and J by 5 bases; unmatched bases: 8. The data are from a study of blood T cells in healthy people across ages. Overall study findings and caveats: Higher diversity and more naive CD4+ cells were features of long-lived donors, compared to aged donors. In older individuals, TCR beta diversity per million T cells was lower, falling roughly linearly with age.

Using a J-beta primer mix together with a sample-barcoded 5' primer, a second PCR was run for about 6 to 12 cycles. Each cDNA was tagged by a template-switch adaptor containing 12 random nucleotides. Each CDR3 protein is one row after TCRdb ran MiXCR on the 5' RACE reads. The profile shows some 1.7 million distinct CDR3 sequences, 28% of them singletons. Each donor had 8.5 to 10 milliliters of peripheral blood drawn. This receptor was taken from a woman in her 30s in good health. The chain carries TRBV2 and TRBJ2-5; TRBD2 matches 14 bases. Source material: blood. The CDR3 sequence is CASSDSTSGRARETQYF. DNA for the CDR3: TGTGCCAGCAGTGATTCGACTAGCGGGAGGGCCCGGGAGACCCAGTACTTC.